Presented here are 14 T cell receptor beta chains from one specimen sequenced in a study of cytomegalovirus exposure and HLA in healthy donors. PCR employed 60 Vbeta and 13 Jbeta primers. Measured with immunoSEQ multiplex PCR; TCRdb has only the in-frame clones, and not every one. The sample has over 150,000 clones, roughly 79% seen once. Sequenced material: PBMCs. The source is a woman aged 50 to 60 in good health and CMV-seronegative.

This clone was picked up a small number of times. The chain links TRBV5-1 to TRBJ1-1; 9 positions agree with TRBD1. The CDR3 has 16 amino acids. Germline V lookup: CDR1 SGHRS, CDR2 YFSETQ. With 3 bases clipped from V and 3 bases from J, the junction kept 9 bases outside the gene matches. The CDR3 region is CASSWDRDGLHTEAFF. CDR3 sequence (DNA): TGCGCCAGCAGCTGGGACAGGGACGGTCTCCACACTGAAGCTTTCTTT.

The chain uses TRBV11-2 and TRBJ2-5, with D perhaps matching TRBD1 (6 bases). Trimming stripped 1 base from V and 0 bases from J, with 9 bases between. Germline V gives CDR1 SGHAT, CDR2 FQNNGV. The CDR3 is 15 amino acids. The CDR3 region is CASSLAGVYQETQYF. The CDR3 DNA sequence: TGTGCCAGCAGCTTAGCAGGGGTCTACCAAGAGACCCAGTACTTC.

This sequence joins TRBV7-3 and TRBJ2-5, with TRBD2 identical over 7 bases. Germline V lookup: CDR1 SGHTA, CDR2 FQGTGA. The V segment lost 3 bases and the J segment 2 bases; nucleotides outside the gene matches: 0. This CDR3 has 13 residues. Written as DNA, the CDR3 is TGTGCCAGCAGCTTTAGCGGGCAAGAGACCCAGTACTTC. Translated, it gives CASSFSGQETQYF.

The chain combines TRBV27 with TRBJ1-1; no definite D call. Germline assignment: CDR1 MNHEY and CDR2 SMNVEV (reference sequence). With 1 base removed from V and 1 base from J, the gap between germline ends came to 10 bases. The CDR3 consists of 15 residues. This CDR3 is CASSLFGSSNTEAFF. The CDR3 nucleotides read TGTGCCAGCAGTTTATTCGGGAGTTCGAACACTGAAGCTTTCTTT.

This chain uses TRBV5-1 with TRBJ2-1; TRBD2 matches at 13 bases. This CDR3 region has 14 residues. The V and J ends lost 4 bases and 9 bases, in that order; junction bases with no gene match: 4. Germline assignment: CDR1 SGHRS and CDR2 YFSETQ. The CDR3 bases are TGCGCCAGCAGCCCGGGACTAGCGGGATTTGAGCAGTTCTTC. Its translation is CASSPGLAGFEQFF. The full variable domain, completed using reference TRBV5-1 and TRBJ2-1, is KAGVTQTPRYLIKTRGQQVTLSCSPISGHRSVSWYQQTPGQGLQFLFEYFSETQRNKGNFPGRFSGRQFSNSRSEMNVSTLELGDSALYLCASSPGLAGFEQFFGPGTRLTVL.

V usage is TRBV23-1 and J usage is TRBJ1-6, with D perhaps TRBD1 (6 bases). TRBV23-1 is labeled an ORF, and its function is uncertain. The CDR3 is made up of 17 amino acids. V was pared by 7 bases and J by 5 bases, with 21 bases between. Here the CDR3 DNA reads TGCGCCAGCACCCGGACAGTTCGACCCCAAAATAATTCACCCCTCCACTTT. It yields the protein CASTRTVRPQNNSPLHF.

This clone was seen a single time. The chain links TRBV14 to TRBJ2-2; the match to TRBD1 covers 8 bases. V lost 0 bases and J lost 4; bases outside the gene matches: 7. The germline V gene has CDR1 SGHDN and CDR2 FVKESK. The CDR3 runs 17 residues. The CDR3 spells CASSQDLIQGGTGELFF. The DNA for the CDR3 is TGTGCCAGCAGCCAAGATTTAATACAGGGGGGCACCGGGGAGCTGTTTTTT.

The chain uses TRBV7-2 and TRBJ2-3; D is perhaps TRBD2 (7 bases). The CDR3 is 14 amino acids. Trimming pared 8 bases from V and 6 bases from J, leaving 18 bases between. The germline CDR1 and CDR2 sequences are SGHTA and FQGNSA. CDR3 nucleotide sequence: TGTGCCAGCGCTTACCGGGGGGCCCCGGATACGCAGTATTTT. Its protein product is CASAYRGAPDTQYF.

The chain joins TRBV5-6 to TRBJ1-3; the D gene is possibly TRBD1 (6 bases). This CDR3 has 15 residues. Germline V CDR1 and CDR2: SGHDT, YYEEEE. V gave up 3 bases and J gave up 0 bases, with 10 bases separating them. Written as DNA, the CDR3 is TGTGCCAGCAGCTCCCGGGACACCTCTGGAAACACCATATATTTT. It is translated as CASSSRDTSGNTIYF.

This chain connects TRBV28 to TRBJ2-1; TRBD1 agrees at 8 bases. V dropped 10 bases and J dropped 7; count of bases not matched to a gene: 15. CDR3 length: 15 residues. Looked up from germline, CDR1 is MDHEN and CDR2 is SYDVKM. CDR3 in DNA: TGTGCCACAGGGGGCCGGGACCGCCCAAGGAATGAGCAGTTCTTC. Translated, it gives CATGGRDRPRNEQFF.

This sequence joins TRBV7-9 and TRBJ2-5; D is possibly TRBD2 (6 bases). The germline V and J ends were trimmed by 10 bases and 3 bases, with 21 bases remaining between them. The CDR3 is made up of 15 amino acids. In germline, CDR1 is SEHNR, CDR2 FQNEAQ (reference sequence). This chain's CDR3 is CATSEWGGVKETQYF. The CDR3 coding sequence is TGTGCCACCTCAGAATGGGGCGGGGTAAAAGAGACCCAGTACTTC.

This clone was detected a few times. This chain connects TRBV27 to TRBJ2-7; TRBD2 matches at 9 bases. From germline, CDR1 is MNHEY and CDR2 SMNVEV (reference sequence). The trim removed 1 base at V and 6 bases at J, leaving 1 base unmatched. This CDR3 is 13 amino acids long. CDR3 sequence (DNA): TGTGCCAGCAGTTTATTGCGGGGGGGCGAGCAGTACTTC. The encoded protein is CASSLLRGGEQYF.

The CDR3 region is CASSVLRQGEQYF. In DNA form, the CDR3 reads TGTGCCAGCAGCGTACTTAGGCAGGGCGAGCAGTACTTC. This chain links TRBV9 with TRBJ2-7; a possible D gene is TRBD1 (5 bases). The germline V gene encodes CDR1 SGDLS and CDR2 YYNGEE. The CDR3 sequence is 13 residues long. Trimming pared 1 base from V and 6 bases from J, leaving 11 bases between.

This clone has just one count. CDR3 loop: CASSEGQYIDTQYF. CDR3 DNA: TGTGCCAGCAGTGAAGGGCAGTACATAGATACGCAGTATTTT. This chain uses TRBV6-1 with TRBJ2-3; D remains unclear. CDR3 length equals 14 residues. CDR1 is MNHNS and CDR2 is SASEGT in the germline V gene. Trimming shortened V by 1 base and J by 5 bases, and 10 bases separated the two germline ends.